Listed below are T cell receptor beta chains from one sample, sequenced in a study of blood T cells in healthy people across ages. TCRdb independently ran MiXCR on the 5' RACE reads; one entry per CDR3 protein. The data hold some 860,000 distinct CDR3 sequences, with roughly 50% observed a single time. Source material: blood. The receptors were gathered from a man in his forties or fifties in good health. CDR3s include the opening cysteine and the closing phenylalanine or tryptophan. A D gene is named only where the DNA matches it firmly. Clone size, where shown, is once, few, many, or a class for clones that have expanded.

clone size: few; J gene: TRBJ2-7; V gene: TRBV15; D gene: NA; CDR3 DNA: TGTGCCACCGAGGGCAGGGACTCCTACGAGCAGTACTTC; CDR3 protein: CATEGRDSYEQYF
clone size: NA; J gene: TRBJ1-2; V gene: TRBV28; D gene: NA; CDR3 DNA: TGTGCCAGCAGTTCGCCGGGTCCCGCACTCAACTATGGCTACACCTTC; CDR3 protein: CASSSPGPALNYGYTF
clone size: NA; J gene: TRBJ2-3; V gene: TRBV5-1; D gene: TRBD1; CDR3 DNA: TGCGCCAGCAGCTCGACGGACAGGGCCACCAGGGATACGCAGTATTTT; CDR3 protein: CASSSTDRATRDTQYF
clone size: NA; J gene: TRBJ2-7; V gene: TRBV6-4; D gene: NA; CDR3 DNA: TGTGCCAGCAGTGACTCTCGGAGCTCCTACAATGAGCAGTACTTC; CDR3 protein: CASSDSRSSYNEQYF
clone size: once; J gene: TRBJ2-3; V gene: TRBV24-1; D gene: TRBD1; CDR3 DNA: TGTGCCACCAGTGATGGAGGACAGGGTGGGGATACGCAGTATTTT; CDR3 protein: CATSDGGQGGDTQYF
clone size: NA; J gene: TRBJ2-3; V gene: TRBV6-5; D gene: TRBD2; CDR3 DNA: TGTGCCAGCAGGGGACTAGCGGGAGTTCAAGATACGCAGTATTTT; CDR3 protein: CASRGLAGVQDTQYF
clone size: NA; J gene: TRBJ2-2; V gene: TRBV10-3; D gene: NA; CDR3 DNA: TGTGCCTCGGGGGACCAGAACACCGGGGAGCTGTTTTTT; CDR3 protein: CASGDQNTGELFF
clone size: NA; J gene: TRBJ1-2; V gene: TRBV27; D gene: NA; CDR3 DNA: TGTGCCAGCAGCCCAGCGTTCATGGCGCCGTCATATGGCTACACCTTC; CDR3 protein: CASSPAFMAPSYGYTF
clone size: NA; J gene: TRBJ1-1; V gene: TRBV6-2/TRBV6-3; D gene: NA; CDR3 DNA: TGTGCCAGCAGTTACTCGTTGGTGAACACTGAAGCTTTCTTT; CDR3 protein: CASSYSLVNTEAFF
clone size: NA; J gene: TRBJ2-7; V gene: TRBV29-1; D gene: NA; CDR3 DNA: TGCAGCGTTGTGGTTGGGGGACCTTCCTACGAGCAGTACTTC; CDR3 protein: CSVVVGGPSYEQYF
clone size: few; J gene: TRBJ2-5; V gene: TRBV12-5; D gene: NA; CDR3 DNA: TGTGCTAGTGGTGCTGACCGGGAGGAGACCCAGTACTTC; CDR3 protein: CASGADREETQYF
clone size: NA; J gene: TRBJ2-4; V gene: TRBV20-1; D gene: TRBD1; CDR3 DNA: TGCAGTGCGCACCTCGCGACAGGGGCAAATCAGTACTTC; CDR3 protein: CSAHLATGANQYF
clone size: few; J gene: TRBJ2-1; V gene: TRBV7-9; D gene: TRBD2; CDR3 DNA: TGTGCCAGCAGCGTTCTAGCGGGAGGGCCTGATGACAATGAGCAGTTCTTC; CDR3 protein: CASSVLAGGPDDNEQFF
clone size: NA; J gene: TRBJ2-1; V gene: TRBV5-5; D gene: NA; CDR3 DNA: TGTGCCAGCGCCACGGCCCCCGGGACCAACAATGAGCAGTTCTTC; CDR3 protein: CASATAPGTNNEQFF
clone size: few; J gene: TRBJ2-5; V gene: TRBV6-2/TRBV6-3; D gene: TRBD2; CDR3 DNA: TGTGCCAGCAGCCCTGTGGGACTAGCGCGGGAGACCCAGTACTTC; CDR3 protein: CASSPVGLARETQYF
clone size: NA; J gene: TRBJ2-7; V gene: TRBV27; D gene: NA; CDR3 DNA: TGTGCCAGCCGAACGGCGGGGTTCGAGCAGTACTTC; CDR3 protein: CASRTAGFEQYF
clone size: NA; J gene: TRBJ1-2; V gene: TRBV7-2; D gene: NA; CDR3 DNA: TGTGCCAGCAGCTTACCGGGGATGGAGAACTATGGCTACACCTTC; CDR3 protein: CASSLPGMENYGYTF
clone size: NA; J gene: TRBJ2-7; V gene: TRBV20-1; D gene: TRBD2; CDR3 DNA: TGCAGTGCTAGAGACGGGGGGAGCTCCTACGAGCAGTACTTC; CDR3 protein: CSARDGGSSYEQYF
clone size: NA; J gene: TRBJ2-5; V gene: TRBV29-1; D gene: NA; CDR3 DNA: TGCAGCGTTGCACCTAACTCACAAGAGACCCAGTACTTC; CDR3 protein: CSVAPNSQETQYF
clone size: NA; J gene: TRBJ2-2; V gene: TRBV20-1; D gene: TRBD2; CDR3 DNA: TGCAGTGCTAGACGGGAGGGGTTCGTCGCCGGGGAGCTGTTTTTT; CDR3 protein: CSARREGFVAGELFF
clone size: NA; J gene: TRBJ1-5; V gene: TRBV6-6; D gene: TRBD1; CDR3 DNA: TGTGCCAGCAGTTACCCCTGGACAGGGGGCTTTTATCAGCCCCAGCATTTT; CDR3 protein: CASSYPWTGGFYQPQHF
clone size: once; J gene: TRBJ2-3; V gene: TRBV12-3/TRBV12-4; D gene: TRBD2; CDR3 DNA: TGTGCCAGCAGGGCCGGGACTAGCGGTACAGATACGCTGTATTTT; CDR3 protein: CASRAGTSGTDTLYF